The 10 T cell receptor beta chains below all came from one sample that was sequenced in a study of Graves' ophthalmopathy and Graves' hyperthyroidism (dated by TCRdb to between 2017 and 2018). TCRdb names Illumina HiSeq 2000 as the instrument used. TCR beta CDR3 regions were amplified from RNA transcripts for repertoire sequencing. HTBI primers and the Qiagen OneStep RT-PCR kit were used in a first-round RT-PCR, which was followed by a second-round multiplex PCR, size selection and purification. The public reads were reprocessed in TCRdb via fastp at Q25 and MiXCR, keeping in-frame beta chains. Under each unique CDR3 protein, matching rows form one entry showing the most common genes and DNA. The sample profile shows about 550,000 distinct CDR3 sequences; under 45% of them were found once. Roughly 4.5% of the sample goes to the ten largest clones. Sequencing was done on a sample of peripheral blood or thyroid tissue (not recorded which). These receptors were collected from an adult man with Graves' hyperthyroidism.

This clonotype has at least ten counts. This chain connects TRBV7-8 to TRBJ1-1; 7 bases fit TRBD1. This CDR3 contains 16 residues. Trimming cost V 3 bases and J 0 bases; bases outside gene matches: 7. Per germline, CDR1 SGHVS and CDR2 FQNEAQ. CDR3: CASSLTGYRLNTEAFF. CDR3 nucleotides: TGTGCCAGCAGCTTGACAGGGTATCGCCTGAACACTGAAGCTTTCTTT.

As concerns this clonotype: Given a much more abundant clone one base away, this may be a read error. This chain uses TRBV4-2 with TRBJ1-5; D is perhaps TRBD1 (5 bases). CDR1 LGHNA and CDR2 YNFKEQ come from the germline V gene. This CDR3 contains 11 residues. DNA for the CDR3: TGTGCCGGCAGCGGGGGGCAGCCCCAGCATTTT. This translates into CAGSGGQPQHF.

Only a few counts were recorded for this clonotype. The rearrangement joins TRBV5-1 to TRBJ1-4; no firm D call. CDR3 length: 15 amino acids. Trimming left V 0 bases short and J 0 bases short, with 6 bases between. CDR1 and CDR2 (germline): SGHRS, YFSETQ. The CDR3 nucleotides are TGCGCCAGCAGCTTGGGAGAAACAACTAATGAAAAACTGTTTTTT. As protein: CASSLGETTNEKLFF.

This clonotype was observed many times. This rearrangement joins TRBV19 to TRBJ2-7; 8 nucleotides align to TRBD1. The V and J ends lost 3 bases and 3 bases, in that order; junction bases with no gene match: 7. Germline CDR1 is LNHDA and CDR2 is SQIVND (reference sequence). This CDR3 has 15 amino acids. Here the CDR3 DNA reads TGTGCCAGTAGTATGGACAGGGAAACCGTCTACGAGCAGTACTTC. This encodes CASSMDRETVYEQYF.

The rearrangement links TRBV10-3 to TRBJ1-2; 8 bases align to TRBD1. Germline-derived CDR1 and CDR2 are ENHRY and SYGVKD. The CDR3 has 14 amino acids. Trimming cost V 6 bases and J 4 bases; bases outside gene matches: 7. CDR3 sequence: CAIRTGTGIYGYTF. In DNA form, the CDR3 reads TGTGCCATCAGGACCGGGACAGGAATCTATGGCTACACCTTC.

The rearrangement joins TRBV9 to TRBJ2-5; 8 bases fit TRBD1. The CDR3 is made up of 12 amino acids. Germline V gives CDR1 SGDLS, CDR2 YYNGEE. V dropped 5 bases and J dropped 11; count of bases not matched to a gene: 8. The CDR3 reads CASRGTGAEQYF. The CDR3 DNA reads as TGTGCCAGCAGGGGGACAGGCGCTGAGCAGTACTTC.

Here the CDR3 reads CSARGMTGDRGFRDGYTF. In nucleotides, the CDR3 is TGCAGTGCTAGAGGAATGACAGGGGACAGGGGATTTCGGGATGGCTACACCTTC. The chain carries TRBV20-1 and TRBJ1-2; 10 nucleotides align to TRBD1. The ends lost 1 base at V and 6 bases at J; junction bases unmatched: 17. Germline CDR1 and CDR2: DFQATT and SNEGSKA (reference sequence). The CDR3 length is 18 residues.

The chain employs TRBV15 and TRBJ1-1; a possible D gene is TRBD1 (6 bases). Germline CDR1 is LNHNV and CDR2 is YYDKDF (reference sequence). Trimming shortened V by 5 bases and J by 0 bases, and 13 bases separated the two germline ends. This CDR3 contains 15 residues. The CDR3 region has the DNA TGTGCCACCAGCGGGTTACAGGGCCTGAACACTGAAGCTTTCTTT. Protein: CATSGLQGLNTEAFF.

In its sample, this clonotype was seen many times. The V gene is TRBV19, the J gene TRBJ1-5; TRBD1 aligns across 8 bases. From germline, CDR1 is LNHDA and CDR2 SQIVND (reference sequence). V shed 3 bases and J 5 bases; nucleotides not matched to a gene: 6. This CDR3 region has 15 residues. The CDR3 protein is CASSMLDRAHQPQHF. The DNA for the CDR3 is TGTGCCAGTAGTATGTTGGACAGGGCCCATCAGCCCCAGCATTTT.

This clonotype was counted at least ten times. The chain recombines TRBV6-1 with TRBJ1-1; no definite D call. The CDR3 extends over 15 amino acids. Germline V gene data show CDR1 as MNHNS and CDR2 as SASEGT. Between the trimmed V and J ends, which lost 1 base and 1 base, there was a span of 10 bases. This CDR3 reads CASSEEDGWNTEAFF. CDR3 DNA sequence: TGTGCCAGCAGTGAAGAGGACGGGTGGAACACTGAAGCTTTCTTT.